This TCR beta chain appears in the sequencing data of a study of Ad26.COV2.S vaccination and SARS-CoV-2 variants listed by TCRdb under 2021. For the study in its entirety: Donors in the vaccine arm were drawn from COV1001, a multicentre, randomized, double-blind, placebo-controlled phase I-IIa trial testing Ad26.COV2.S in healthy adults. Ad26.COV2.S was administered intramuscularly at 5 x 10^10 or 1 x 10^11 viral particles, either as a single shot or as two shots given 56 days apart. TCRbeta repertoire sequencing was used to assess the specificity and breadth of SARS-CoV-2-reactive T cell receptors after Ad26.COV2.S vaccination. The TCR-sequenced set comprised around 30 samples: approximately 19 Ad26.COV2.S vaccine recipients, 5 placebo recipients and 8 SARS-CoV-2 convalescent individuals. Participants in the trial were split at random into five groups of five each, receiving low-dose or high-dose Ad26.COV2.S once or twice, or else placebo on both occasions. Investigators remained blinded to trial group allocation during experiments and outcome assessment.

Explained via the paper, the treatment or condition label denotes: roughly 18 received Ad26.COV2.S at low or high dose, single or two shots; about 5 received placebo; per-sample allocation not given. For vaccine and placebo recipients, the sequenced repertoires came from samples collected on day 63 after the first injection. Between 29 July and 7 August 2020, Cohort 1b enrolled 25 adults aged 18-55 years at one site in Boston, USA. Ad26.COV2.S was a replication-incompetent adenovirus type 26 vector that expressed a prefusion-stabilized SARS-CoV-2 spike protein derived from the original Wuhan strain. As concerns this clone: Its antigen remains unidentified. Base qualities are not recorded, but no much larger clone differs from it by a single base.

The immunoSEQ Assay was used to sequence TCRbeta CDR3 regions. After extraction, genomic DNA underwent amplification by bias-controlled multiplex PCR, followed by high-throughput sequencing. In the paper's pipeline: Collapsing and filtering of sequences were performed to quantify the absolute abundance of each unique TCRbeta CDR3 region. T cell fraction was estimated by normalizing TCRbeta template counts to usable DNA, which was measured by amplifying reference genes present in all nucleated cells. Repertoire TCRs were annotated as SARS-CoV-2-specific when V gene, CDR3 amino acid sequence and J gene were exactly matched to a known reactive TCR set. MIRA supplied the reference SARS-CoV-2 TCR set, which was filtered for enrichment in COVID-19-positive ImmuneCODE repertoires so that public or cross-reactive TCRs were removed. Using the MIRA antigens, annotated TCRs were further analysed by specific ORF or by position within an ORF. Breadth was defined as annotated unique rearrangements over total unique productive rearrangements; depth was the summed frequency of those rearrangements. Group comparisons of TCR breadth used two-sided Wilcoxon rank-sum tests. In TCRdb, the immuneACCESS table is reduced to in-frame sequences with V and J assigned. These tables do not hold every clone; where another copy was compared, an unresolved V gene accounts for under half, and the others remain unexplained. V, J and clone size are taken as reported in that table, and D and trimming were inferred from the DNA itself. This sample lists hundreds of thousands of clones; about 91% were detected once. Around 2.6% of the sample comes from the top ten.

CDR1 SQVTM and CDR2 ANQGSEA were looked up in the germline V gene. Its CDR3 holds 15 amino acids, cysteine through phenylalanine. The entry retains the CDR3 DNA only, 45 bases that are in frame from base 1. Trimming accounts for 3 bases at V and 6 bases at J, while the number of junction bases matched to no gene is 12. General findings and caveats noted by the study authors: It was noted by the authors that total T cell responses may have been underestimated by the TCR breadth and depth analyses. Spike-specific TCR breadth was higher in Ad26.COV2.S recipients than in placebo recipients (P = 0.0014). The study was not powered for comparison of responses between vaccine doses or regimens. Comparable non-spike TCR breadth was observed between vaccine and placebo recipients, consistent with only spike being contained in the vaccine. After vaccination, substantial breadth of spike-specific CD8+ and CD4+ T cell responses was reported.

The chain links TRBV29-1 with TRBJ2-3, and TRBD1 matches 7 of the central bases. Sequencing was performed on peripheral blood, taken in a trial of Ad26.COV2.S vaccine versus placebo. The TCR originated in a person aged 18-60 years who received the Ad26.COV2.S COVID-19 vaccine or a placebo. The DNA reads TGCAGCGTTGATAGGGCACAGGGGACGACGGATACGCAGTATTTT. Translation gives CSVDRAQGTTDTQYF.